The 11 T cell receptor beta chains listed next were all sequenced from one sample in a study of cytomegalovirus exposure and HLA in healthy donors. The PCR employed 60 Vbeta primers together with 13 Jbeta primers. TCRdb keeps only in-frame clones here, not all; method: immunoSEQ multiplex PCR. The data show about 210,000 clones, with approximately 83% seen just once and roughly a tenth held by the top ten. What was sequenced was PBMCs. These receptors all stem from a woman between 50 and 59 years old in good health and CMV-seropositive.

The chain has TRBV5-5 and TRBJ1-5, with 10 bases identical to TRBD1. V shed 0 bases and J 4 bases; nucleotides not matched to a gene: 7. The CDR3 is 17 residues long. Germline CDR1 reads SGHKS; CDR2 reads YYEKEE (reference sequence). The CDR3: CASSLDGTGATNQPQHF. For the CDR3, the DNA is TGTGCCAGCAGCTTGGACGGGACAGGGGCCACAAATCAGCCCCAGCATTTT.

V gene TRBV28 combines with J gene TRBJ2-4; 9 nucleotides align to TRBD2. This CDR3 is 17 amino acids long. Germline trimming cut 1 base from V and 3 bases from J; bases unmatched to any gene: 7. Looked up from germline, CDR1 is MDHEN and CDR2 is SYDVKM. Here the CDR3 reads CASSLLVSGGVKNIQYF. CDR3 nucleotides: TGTGCCAGCAGTTTATTGGTTAGCGGGGGTGTCAAAAACATTCAGTACTTC.

The rearrangement links TRBV5-6 to TRBJ1-3, with a weak D call TRBD1 (5 bases). The germline gives CDR1 SGHDT, CDR2 YYEEEE. This CDR3 has 16 amino acids. V shed 4 bases and J shed 4 bases, with 18 bases lying between them. CDR3 in amino acids: CASSPRPGTWGNTIYF. The CDR3 DNA is TGTGCCAGCAGCCCACGCCCCGGGACTTGGGGAAACACCATATATTTT. The whole variable domain, filled in from reference TRBV5-6 and TRBJ1-3, reads DAGVTQSPTHLIKTRGQQVTLRCSPKSGHDTVSWYQQALGQGPQFIFQYYEEEERQRGNFPDRFSGHQFPNYSSELNVNALLLGDSALYLCASSPRPGTWGNTIYFGEGSWLTVV.

In this sample, this clone turned up once. The gene calls are TRBV9 and TRBJ2-2; D ambiguous. Germline CDR1 is SGDLS and CDR2 is YYNGEE. This CDR3 spans 14 amino acids. With 1 base removed from V and 3 bases from J, the gap between germline ends came to 7 bases. This CDR3 reads CASSVSHYTGELFF. In DNA form, the CDR3 reads TGTGCCAGCAGCGTAAGCCACTACACCGGGGAGCTGTTTTTT.

The chain combines TRBV6-1 with TRBJ2-1; 7 nucleotides align to TRBD1. The CDR3 covers 15 residues. Germline V CDR1 and CDR2: MNHNS, SASEGT. The trim removed 6 bases at V and 6 bases at J, leaving 11 bases unmatched. CDR3 residues: CASSQPGQKGNEQFF. As DNA, the CDR3 is TGTGCCAGCAGCCAACCGGGACAGAAGGGCAATGAGCAGTTCTTC.

This chain uses TRBV19 with TRBJ1-1, with 9 nucleotides matching TRBD1. The CDR3 length is 14 residues. The ends lost 6 bases at V and 5 bases at J; junction bases unmatched: 7. Germline CDR1 reads LNHDA; CDR2 reads SQIVND (reference sequence). The chain's CDR3 is CASSRTGAWTEAFF. The CDR3 DNA reads TGTGCCAGTAGCCGGACAGGGGCGTGGACTGAAGCTTTCTTT.

This chain links TRBV6-5 with TRBJ1-6; perhaps TRBD1 as D (5 bases). This CDR3 spans 13 amino acids. V was trimmed by 8 bases and J by 4 bases, leaving 9 bases between them. Germline lookup yields CDR1 MNHEY and CDR2 SVGAGI. This CDR3 reads CASWRQYNSPLHF. For the CDR3, the DNA is TGTGCCAGCTGGCGACAGTATAATTCACCCCTCCACTTT.

The V and J genes are TRBV7-8 and TRBJ2-7, with TRBD2 identical over 9 bases. The CDR3 length is 17 residues. J gave up 2 bases and V 5 bases, and 13 bases lay outside the gene matches. Per the germline V gene, CDR1 is SGHVS and CDR2 is FQNEAQ. The CDR3 sequence: CASSRHTSSGTTYEQYF. CDR3 DNA sequence: TGTGCCAGCAGCCGACACACATCTAGCGGGACCACCTACGAGCAGTACTTC.

V is TRBV15 and J is TRBJ2-7; 12 bases are shared with TRBD2. The CDR3 length is 16 residues. With V trimmed by 3 bases and J by 2 bases, 5 bases remained unmatched. Germline CDR1 LNHNV, CDR2 YYDKDF (reference sequence). CDR3 nucleotides: TGTGCCACCAGCAGGGGGGGGACTAGCGGGCCCTACGAGCAGTACTTC. Protein: CATSRGGTSGPYEQYF.

A few counts support this clone. The chain recombines TRBV28 with TRBJ2-7, with 7 bases matching TRBD1. V dropped 1 base and J dropped 0; count of bases not matched to a gene: 6. Germline V gene lookup returns CDR1 MDHEN and CDR2 SYDVKM. The CDR3 is 16 residues long. CDR3 sequence reads: CASSLSGTASSYEQYF. CDR3 DNA: TGTGCCAGCAGTTTATCCGGGACAGCAAGCTCCTACGAGCAGTACTTC.

The V call is TRBV7-2, the J call TRBJ1-6, with D unclear. Per the germline V gene, CDR1 is SGHTA and CDR2 is FQGNSA. The ends were cut back, 5 bases at V and 10 bases at J, with 9 bases in the middle. This CDR3 has 12 residues. The CDR3 loop is CASSRRGSPLHF. CDR3 in DNA: TGTGCCAGCAGCCGTCGGGGATCACCCCTCCACTTT.